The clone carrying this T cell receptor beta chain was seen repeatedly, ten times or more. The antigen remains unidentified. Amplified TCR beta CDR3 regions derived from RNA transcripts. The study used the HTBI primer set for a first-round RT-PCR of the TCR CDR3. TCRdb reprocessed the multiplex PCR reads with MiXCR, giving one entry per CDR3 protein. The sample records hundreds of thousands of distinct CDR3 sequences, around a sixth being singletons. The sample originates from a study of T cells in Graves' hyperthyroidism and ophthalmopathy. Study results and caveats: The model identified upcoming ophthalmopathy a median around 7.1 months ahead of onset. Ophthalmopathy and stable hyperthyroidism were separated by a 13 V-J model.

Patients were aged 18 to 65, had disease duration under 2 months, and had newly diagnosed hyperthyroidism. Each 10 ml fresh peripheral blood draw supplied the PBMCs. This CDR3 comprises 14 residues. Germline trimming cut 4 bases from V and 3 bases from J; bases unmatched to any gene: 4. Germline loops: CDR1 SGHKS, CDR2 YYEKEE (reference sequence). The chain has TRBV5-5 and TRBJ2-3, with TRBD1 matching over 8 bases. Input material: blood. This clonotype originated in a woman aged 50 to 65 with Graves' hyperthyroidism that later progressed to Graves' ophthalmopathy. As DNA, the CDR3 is TGTGCCAGCAGCCCCGACAGGGGTACAGATACGCAGTATTTT. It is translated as CASSPDRGTDTQYF.